The 27 T cell receptor beta chains below come from one sample, sequenced in a study of brain T cells in children with intractable seizures. Libraries were prepared by immunoSEQ multiplex PCR; TCRdb keeps only in-frame clonotypes and omits some of them. In the table there are a few hundred thousand clones, over 90% of which are singletons. Time point reported: blood from clinic visit 5 months post-surgery; TSC patient then seizure free. Sequencing was performed on peripheral blood, taken around 5 months after surgery. These TCRs come from a boy under two years old with tuberous sclerosis and intractable seizures.

The chain employs TRBV4-1 and TRBJ2-7; TRBD1 matches 10 bases. Germline CDR1 MGHRA, CDR2 YSYEKL. V was clipped by 3 bases and J by 3 bases; unmatched bases: 5. The CDR3 consists of 15 residues. CDR3 in DNA: TGCGCCAGCAGCCATCCGGGACAGGGGAACTACGAGCAGTACTTC. Translating it yields CASSHPGQGNYEQYF.

This chain joins TRBV6-5 and TRBJ2-7; 7 bases are shared with TRBD1. V was clipped by 6 bases and J by 4 bases; unmatched bases: 3. Germline CDR1 MNHEY, CDR2 SVGAGI. The CDR3 is 12 amino acids. The CDR3 is CASSPQGYEQYF. DNA for the CDR3: TGTGCCAGCAGCCCACAGGGGTACGAGCAGTACTTC.

This chain joins TRBV11-1 and TRBJ2-1; 9 positions agree with TRBD2. The CDR3 consists of 16 residues. V dropped 4 bases and J dropped 9; count of bases not matched to a gene: 13. Germline-derived CDR1 and CDR2 are SGHAT and FQDESV (reference sequence). The CDR3 is CASSSRRGGGAGEQFF. CDR3 in DNA: TGTGCCAGCAGCTCCCGGCGTGGCGGGGGGGCTGGTGAGCAGTTCTTC.

In this sample, this clone turned up once. J is TRBJ1-6 and V is TRBV28; TRBD1 matches 9 bases. Trimming at V came to 5 bases and at J to 5 bases, leaving 4 bases not matched to a gene. CDR1 is MDHEN, CDR2 SYDVKM, per germline. This CDR3 region has 15 residues. The CDR3, as DNA: TGTGCCAGCAGTGGGACAGGGACGCATAATTCACCCCTCCACTTT. This encodes CASSGTGTHNSPLHF.

This sequence joins TRBV11-2 and TRBJ2-2; D possibly matches TRBD1 or TRBD2 (5 bases each). This CDR3 has 15 residues. The germline CDR1 and CDR2 sequences are SGHAT and FQNNGV. V lost 6 bases and J 2 bases, leaving 13 bases between the germline ends. CDR3 bases: TGTGCCAGCAGTTCCCGAGGGGTCAACACCGGGGAGCTGTTTTTT. Its translation: CASSSRGVNTGELFF. Full variable domain (outside the CDR3, taken from reference TRBV11-2 and TRBJ2-2): EAGVAQSPRYKIIEKRQSVAFWCNPISGHATLYWYQQILGQGPKLLIQFQNNGVVDDSQLPKDRFSAERLKGVDSTLKIQPAKLEDSAVYLCASSSRGVNTGELFFGEGSRLTVL.

The rearrangement uses TRBV6-2 or TRBV6-3 and TRBJ2-1; the match to TRBD2 covers 7 bases. Germline lookup yields CDR1 MNHEY and CDR2 SVGEGT. Germline trimming cut 1 base from V and 3 bases from J; bases unmatched to any gene: 9. The CDR3 is made up of 17 amino acids. As DNA, the CDR3 is TGTGCCAGCAGTTACTTGATCAGCGGGAATATCTACAATGAGCAGTTCTTC. This codes for CASSYLISGNIYNEQFF.

The CDR3, as DNA: TGTGCCAGCAACCTCTTACAGGGGCTGCTCTGGAAACACCATATATTT. This translates into CASNLLQGLLWKHHIF. This chain links TRBV21-1 with TRBJ1-3; TRBD1 is the table's D call, not checked against the DNA. TRBV21-1 is a listed pseudogene. The CDR3 covers 16 residues.

This clone was seen a few times. The same CDR3 is also encoded by other DNA sequences in this sample. This chain uses TRBV6-2 or TRBV6-3 with TRBJ2-7; no clear D gene. The CDR3 contains 13 residues. V dropped 2 bases and J dropped 0 bases, with 5 bases sitting between them. Per germline, CDR1 MNHEY and CDR2 SVGEGT. The CDR3 protein is CASSYRSSYEQYF. CDR3 DNA: TGTGCCAGCAGTTACCGTAGCTCCTACGAGCAGTACTTC.

V gene TRBV11-2 combines with J gene TRBJ2-1; D might be TRBD1 (6 bases). The length of the CDR3 is 16 residues. Trimming pared 1 base from V and 6 bases from J, leaving 16 bases between. CDR1 is SGHAT, CDR2 FQNNGV, per germline. CDR3 nucleotide sequence: TGTGCCAGCAGCTTAGGAAGCAGGGGCGGTTTCAATGAGCAGTTCTTC. This sequence encodes CASSLGSRGGFNEQFF. The full variable domain, with the rest looked up from reference TRBV11-2 and TRBJ2-1, is EAGVAQSPRYKIIEKRQSVAFWCNPISGHATLYWYQQILGQGPKLLIQFQNNGVVDDSQLPKDRFSAERLKGVDSTLKIQPAKLEDSAVYLCASSLGSRGGFNEQFFGPGTRLTVL.

The chain carries TRBV12-3 or TRBV12-4 and TRBJ2-1, with D tentatively TRBD2 (5 bases). There are 13 residues in the CDR3. Deletions cut 1 base from V and 6 bases from J, with 7 bases between. CDR3 nucleotides: TGTGCCAGCAGTTTAGGAGGGAGCAATGAGCAGTTCTTC. Translated, it gives CASSLGGSNEQFF.

The chain combines TRBV5-6 with TRBJ1-1, with D possibly matching TRBD1 (5 bases). The CDR3 has 15 residues. V was cut by 1 base and J by 3 bases, with 13 bases left in between. CDR1 SGHDT and CDR2 YYEEEE come from the germline V gene. The CDR3 here is CASSLFRRGDTEAFF. For the CDR3, the DNA is TGTGCCAGCAGCTTGTTCAGGCGGGGGGACACTGAAGCTTTCTTT.

The rearrangement uses TRBV9 and TRBJ1-2; 7 bases agree with TRBD1. Germline V gene lookup returns CDR1 SGDLS and CDR2 YYNGEE. Trimming removed 1 base from V and 0 bases from J; junction bases left unmatched: 9. There are 17 residues in the CDR3. The CDR3 nucleotides read TGTGCCAGCAGCGTAAGCCCGGGGACAGCCGCTAACTATGGCTACACCTTC. The encoded protein is CASSVSPGTAANYGYTF.

The chain recombines TRBV19 with TRBJ2-1, with 11 bases lining up with TRBD2. In germline, CDR1 is LNHDA, CDR2 SQIVND (reference sequence). CDR3 size: 15 residues. Germline trimming cut 6 bases from V and 4 bases from J; bases unmatched to any gene: 5. CDR3 nucleotide sequence: TGTGCCAGTAGACTAGCGGGAGTGGGTTACAATGAGCAGTTCTTC. Its translation is CASRLAGVGYNEQFF. Filled out from reference TRBV19 and TRBJ2-1, the complete variable domain reads DGGITQSPKYLFRKEGQNVTLSCEQNLNHDAMYWYRQDPGQGLRLIYYSQIVNDFQKGDIAEGYSVSREKKESFPLTVTSAQKNPTAFYLCASRLAGVGYNEQFFGPGTRLTVL.

This clone is a singleton in its sample. V usage is TRBV13 and J usage is TRBJ1-4; possible D gene TRBD1, 5 bases. Looked up from germline, CDR1 is PRHDT and CDR2 is FYEKMQ (reference sequence). This CDR3 region has 13 residues. V was pared by 0 bases and J by 7 bases, with 6 bases between. The CDR3 loop is CASSLGGREKLFF. The CDR3 nucleotides are TGTGCCAGCAGCTTAGGGGGGCGTGAAAAACTGTTTTTT.

The genes are TRBV19 and TRBJ1-2, with 7 bases identical to TRBD1. The junction had 4 bases not matched to a gene; V was cut back by 5 bases and J by 4 bases. Germline CDR1 LNHDA, CDR2 SQIVND (reference sequence). CDR3 length: 13 residues. Here the CDR3 DNA reads TGTGCCAGTAGTTGGGACAGAACCTATGGCTACACCTTC. It encodes CASSWDRTYGYTF.

The V and J genes are TRBV18 and TRBJ2-2; D remains unclear. V shed 3 bases and J shed 6 bases, with 2 bases lying between them. CDR3 length equals 11 residues. The V gene's germline CDR1 is KGHSH and CDR2 LQKENI. This chain's CDR3 is CASSPAGELFF. The CDR3 DNA is TGTGCCAGCTCACCTGCCGGGGAGCTGTTTTTT.

This clone occurred a few times. The rearrangement links TRBV5-5 to TRBJ1-5; perhaps TRBD1 as D (5 bases). Germline CDR1 and CDR2: SGHKS and YYEKEE (reference sequence). With 0 bases removed from V and 2 bases from J, the gap between germline ends came to 12 bases. This CDR3 contains 16 residues. The CDR3 region is CASSLEGFGGNQPQHF. In DNA, the CDR3 is TGTGCCAGCAGCTTGGAGGGGTTTGGGGGCAATCAGCCCCAGCATTTT.

V usage is TRBV28 and J usage is TRBJ2-7; D call uncertain. Trimming removed 5 bases from V and 2 bases from J, with 19 bases in between. From germline, CDR1 is MDHEN and CDR2 SYDVKM. This CDR3 has 16 amino acids. The CDR3 DNA reads TGTGCCAGCAGTCCATACTGGGTCCAACGTGCCTACGAGCAGTACTTC. Translated, it gives CASSPYWVQRAYEQYF.

The chain is built from TRBV3-1 (or the pseudogene TRBV3-2) and TRBJ2-1, with D maybe TRBD2 (5 bases). Germline V CDR1 and CDR2: LGHDT, YNNKEL (reference sequence). Trimming shortened V by 4 bases and J by 0 bases, and 7 bases separated the two germline ends. The CDR3 has 14 amino acids. The CDR3 bases are TGTGCCAGCAGCCCGGGGAGCTCCTACAATGAGCAGTTCTTC. This codes for CASSPGSSYNEQFF.

The gene calls are TRBV10-3 and TRBJ2-7, with TRBD1 identical over 8 bases. The CDR3 loop spans 14 amino acids. J lost 4 bases, V lost 6 bases, and 8 bases had no gene match. The germline gives CDR1 ENHRY, CDR2 SYGVKD. Here the CDR3 reads CAIRPDRGKYEQYF. As DNA, the CDR3 is TGTGCCATCAGACCCGACAGGGGAAAGTACGAGCAGTACTTC.

The J gene is TRBJ1-4, the V gene TRBV19, with TRBD1 matching 9 bases. This CDR3 comprises 15 residues. V gave up 4 bases and J gave up 4 bases; unmatched junction bases: 4. In germline, CDR1 is LNHDA, CDR2 SQIVND (reference sequence). The CDR3 region has the DNA TGTGCCAGTAGTAACAGGGGGCGCGATAATGAAAAACTGTTTTTT. It yields the protein CASSNRGRDNEKLFF.

The genes are TRBV24-1 and TRBJ2-1; 9 bases are a match to TRBD1. This CDR3 spans 16 amino acids. Unmatched junction bases numbered 5, after V lost 3 bases and J lost 3 bases. The germline CDR1 and CDR2 sequences are KGHDR and SFDVKD. CDR3 protein: CATSDNAGQGYNEQFF. The CDR3 DNA sequence: TGTGCCACCAGTGATAATGCGGGACAGGGCTACAATGAGCAGTTCTTC.

This chain links TRBV4-1 with TRBJ2-1; TRBD2 is a possible D gene (6 bases). Trimming stripped 2 bases from V and 7 bases from J, with 15 bases between. The CDR3 has 15 amino acids. Per germline, CDR1 MGHRA and CDR2 YSYEKL. The CDR3 reads CASSQTWGSGNEQFF. The CDR3 DNA sequence: TGCGCCAGCAGCCAAACCTGGGGAAGCGGGAATGAGCAGTTCTTC.

The V and J genes are TRBV7-9 and TRBJ1-1; TRBD1 agrees at 7 bases. Germline V CDR1 and CDR2: SEHNR, FQNEAQ (reference sequence). J was trimmed by 5 bases and V by 5 bases; bases with no gene match: 14. This CDR3 has 16 residues. In DNA, the CDR3 is TGTGCCAGCAGCGAGGGGACAGTCTTGCCGAAGACTGAAGCTTTCTTT. Residues: CASSEGTVLPKTEAFF.

This clone was found once. The V gene is TRBV7-9, the J gene TRBJ1-2; 9 positions match TRBD1. This CDR3 has 15 amino acids. The ends lost 5 bases at V and 4 bases at J; junction bases unmatched: 8. Per the germline V gene, CDR1 is SEHNR and CDR2 is FQNEAQ (reference sequence). The CDR3 sequence: CASSHRDRVVYGYTF. Here the CDR3 DNA reads TGTGCCAGCAGCCACCGGGACAGGGTAGTCTATGGCTACACCTTC.

The chain employs TRBV14 and TRBJ1-1; TRBD1 matches at 7 bases. This CDR3 spans 15 amino acids. The germline V gene has CDR1 SGHDN and CDR2 FVKESK. V was pared by 4 bases and J by 4 bases, with 9 bases of the junction left unmatched. DNA of the CDR3: TGTGCCAGCAGCCTCCATGGACAGGATCTCACTGAAGCTTTCTTT. It specifies CASSLHGQDLTEAFF.

This rearrangement joins TRBV27 to TRBJ1-2; D not resolved. V shed 4 bases and J shed 7 bases, with 13 bases lying between them. The CDR3 runs 13 residues. Germline V gene sequence: CDR1 MNHEY, CDR2 SMNVEV (reference sequence). The CDR3 region is CASSSHTRFGYTF. The CDR3 nucleotides are TGTGCCAGCAGTTCTCACACCAGGTTTGGCTACACCTTC.